This TCR beta chain was identified in a study of T cell changes during pregnancy in multiple sclerosis. V lost 10 bases and J lost 2; bases outside the gene matches: 4. The CDR3 has 13 residues. Germline V gene lookup returns CDR1 MNHNS and CDR2 SASEGT. The table lists this clone with a count of one. Clones were sequenced by immunoSEQ multiplex PCR, and TCRdb holds only the in-frame ones, with some missing. The sample lists 100,000 or so clones, about nine tenths occurring once. This material consisted of peripheral blood, taken after pregnancy. V gene TRBV6-1 combines with J gene TRBJ2-7; TRBD1 matches at 11 bases. The sequence was obtained from a female donor with multiple sclerosis, enrolled in a pregnancy study. The CDR3 spells CAIPGQGAYEQYF. CDR3 DNA sequence: TGTGCCATTCCGGGACAGGGGGCCTACGAGCAGTACTTC.